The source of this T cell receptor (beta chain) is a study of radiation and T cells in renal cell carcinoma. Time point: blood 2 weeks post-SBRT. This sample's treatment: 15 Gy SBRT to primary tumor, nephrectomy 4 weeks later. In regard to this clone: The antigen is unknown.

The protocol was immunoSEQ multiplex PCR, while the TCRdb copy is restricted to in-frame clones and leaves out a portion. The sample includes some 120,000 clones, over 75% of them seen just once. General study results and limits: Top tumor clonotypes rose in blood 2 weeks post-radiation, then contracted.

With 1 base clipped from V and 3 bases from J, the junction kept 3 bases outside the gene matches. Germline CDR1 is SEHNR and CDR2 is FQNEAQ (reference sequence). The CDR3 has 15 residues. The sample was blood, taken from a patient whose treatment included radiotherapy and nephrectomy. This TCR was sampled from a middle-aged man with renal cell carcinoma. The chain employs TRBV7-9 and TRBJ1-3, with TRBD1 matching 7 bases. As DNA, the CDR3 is TGTGCCAGCAGCTTAGAAGGGGGCATTGGAAACACCATATATTTT. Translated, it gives CASSLEGGIGNTIYF. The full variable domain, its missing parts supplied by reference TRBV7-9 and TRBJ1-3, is DTGVSQNPRHKITKRGQNVTFRCDPISEHNRLYWYRQTLGQGPEFLTYFQNEAQLEKSRLLSDRFSAERPKGSFSTLEIQRTEQGDSAMYLCASSLEGGIGNTIYFGEGSWLTVV.